Listed here are 22 T cell receptor beta chains from one sample, sequenced in a study of read filtering for tumor transcriptome and immune sequencing. The library was built from about 400 ng RNA with molecular barcoded adaptors for alpha/delta and beta/gamma chains. Via MiXCR, TCRdb re-called the reads, giving one row per CDR3 protein. The repertoire holds around 140,000 distinct CDR3 sequences, roughly 13% seen once, with 7.5% to 10% in the top ten. Source material: a population of CD138-negative cells sorted from bone marrow. All receptors derive from a donor older than 35 with multiple myeloma.

As for this clonotype: A much larger clone is a single base away; this may be a read error. CDR3 DNA sequence: TGTGCCGGCAGTCGACAGGGACAAGAGACCCAGTACTTC. Its translation: CAGSRQGQETQYF. This chain uses TRBV25-1 with TRBJ2-5, with TRBD1 matching 7 bases. In germline, CDR1 is MGHDK, CDR2 SYGVNS. CDR3 length equals 13 residues.

This clonotype was counted only a few times. The genes are TRBV29-1 and TRBJ2-1; 8 bases map to TRBD2. This CDR3 has 14 residues. V was clipped by 8 bases and J by 7 bases; unmatched bases: 13. Per germline, CDR1 SQVTM and CDR2 ANQGSEA. This chain's CDR3 is CSLLGLAGINEQFF. For the CDR3, the DNA is TGCAGCCTACTGGGGCTAGCGGGTATAAATGAGCAGTTCTTC.

This clonotype has at least ten counts. The chain uses TRBV7-9 and TRBJ1-1, with D possibly matching TRBD1 (5 bases). This CDR3 is built from 17 residues. CDR1 is SEHNR, CDR2 FQNEAQ, per germline (reference sequence). V shed 4 bases and J shed 3 bases, with 21 bases lying between them. CDR3 protein: CASSSTPRGQGDTEAFF. The CDR3 bases are TGTGCCAGCAGCTCAACCCCACGTGGGCAGGGAGACACTGAAGCTTTCTTT.

This clonotype was seen at least ten times. The chain couples TRBV6-4 to TRBJ2-6; D remains unclear. Trimming shortened V by 0 bases and J by 4 bases, and 13 bases separated the two germline ends. The CDR3 is made up of 17 amino acids. Germline V gene sequence: CDR1 MRHNA, CDR2 SNTAGT. CDR3 sequence (DNA): TGTGCCAGCAGTGACTCTACCCGTGGATCCGGGGCCAACGTCCTGACTTTC. Translation: CASSDSTRGSGANVLTF.

This clonotype was counted many times. This chain joins TRBV29-1 and TRBJ2-3; the D gene is possibly TRBD1 (6 bases). Deletions cut 7 bases from V and 3 bases from J, with 14 bases between. This CDR3 contains 13 residues. Germline assignment: CDR1 SQVTM and CDR2 ANQGSEA. For the CDR3, the DNA is TGCAGCGGGGCCGACAGGCATACAGATACGCAGTATTTT. Translated, it gives CSGADRHTDTQYF.

This clonotype was observed at least ten times. The chain uses TRBV7-9 and TRBJ2-2, with 9 bases lining up with TRBD2. CDR3 size: 15 residues. In germline, CDR1 is SEHNR, CDR2 FQNEAQ (reference sequence). The trim removed 5 bases at V and 5 bases at J, leaving 6 bases unmatched. The CDR3 region has the DNA TGTGCCAGCAGCATCGGGACTAGCTGGACCGGGGAGCTGTTTTTT. Translated: CASSIGTSWTGELFF.

Details on this clonotype: A much larger clone differs from this one at a single base, so this may be a read error. The V and J genes are TRBV2 and TRBJ2-1, with 7 positions matching TRBD1. The CDR3 spans 17 residues. Per the germline V gene, CDR1 is SNHLY and CDR2 is FYNNEI. The CDR3 region has the DNA TGTGCCAGCGCCCCTCGTATCTACAGGGGTGAGGAAAATGCGCAGTTCTTC. It yields the protein CASAPRIYRGEENAQFF.

This clonotype was counted at least ten times. This sequence joins TRBV6-5 and TRBJ2-3; tentative D call: TRBD2 (6 bases). V was cut by 6 bases and J by 1 base, with 11 bases left in between. Germline values: CDR1 MNHEY, CDR2 SVGAGI. CDR3 length equals 14 residues. CDR3 region: CASSPRLGTDTQYF. The DNA of the CDR3 is TGTGCCAGCAGCCCCCGACTAGGCACAGATACGCAGTATTTT.

Ten or more counts support this clonotype. This chain uses TRBV5-5 with TRBJ2-1; D is perhaps TRBD2 (6 bases). Germline V gene lookup returns CDR1 SGHKS and CDR2 YYEKEE (reference sequence). The CDR3 length is 15 residues. Trimming left V 4 bases short and J 0 bases short, with 11 bases between. The CDR3 loop reads CASSRSGSSYNEQFF. As DNA, the CDR3 is TGTGCCAGCAGCCGTAGCGGAAGCTCCTACAATGAGCAGTTCTTC.

CDR3 sequence (DNA): TGTGCCAGCAGCCCACTCCGGATAGGGGGAGGGGAGCAGTACTTC. Translated: CASSPLRIGGGEQYF. J is TRBJ2-7 and V is TRBV27; weak D call: TRBD2 (7 bases). CDR1 is MNHEY and CDR2 is SMNVEV in the germline V gene (reference sequence). V lost 6 bases, J lost 7 bases, and 22 bases lay in between. This CDR3 contains 15 residues.

This clonotype was seen at least ten times. The chain uses TRBV12-3 or TRBV12-4 and TRBJ1-1; TRBD1 is a possible D gene (5 bases). CDR3 length: 14 amino acids. Deletions cut 6 bases from V and 1 base from J, with 12 bases between. The CDR3 DNA is TGTGCCAGCAGCCCCCAGGGCGAGAACACTGAAGCTTTCTTT. It is translated as CASSPQGENTEAFF.

CDR3 loop: CASSPGLEFPDTQYF. CDR3 bases: TGTGCCAGCAGTCCGGGACTAGAGTTCCCAGATACGCAGTATTTT. The rearrangement links TRBV25-1 to TRBJ2-3; 8 nucleotides agree with TRBD2. Germline-derived CDR1 and CDR2 are MGHDK and SYGVNS. The V segment lost 5 bases and the J segment 4 bases; nucleotides outside the gene matches: 8. The CDR3 is 15 amino acids.

This clonotype was found many times. The V call is TRBV4-2, the J call TRBJ1-1; the D gene is possibly TRBD1 (6 bases). CDR3 size: 14 residues. V was shortened by 3 bases and J by 0 bases, with 8 bases between the two germline ends. Germline V gene lookup returns CDR1 LGHNA and CDR2 YNFKEQ. As DNA, the CDR3 is TGTGCCAGCAGCCAGGGGGCCTTGAACACTGAAGCTTTCTTT. It codes for CASSQGALNTEAFF.

The table lists this clonotype with many counts. The chain combines TRBV4-3 with TRBJ2-1; 10 bases line up with TRBD2. CDR1 and CDR2 from the germline V gene are LGHNA and YSLEER. The CDR3 sequence is 15 residues long. The ends lost 1 base at V and 8 bases at J; junction bases unmatched: 5. The CDR3 sequence is CASSQASSGSHEQFF. The CDR3 DNA reads as TGCGCCAGCAGCCAAGCGTCTAGCGGGAGCCATGAGCAGTTCTTC.

This clonotype was seen ten or more times. The CDR3 DNA sequence: TGTGCCAGCTCACCCATGGGGACTCTCCTGGGCAATGAGCAGTTCTTC. Protein product: CASSPMGTLLGNEQFF. The rearrangement joins TRBV18 to TRBJ2-1, with D maybe TRBD2 (6 bases). The CDR3 totals 16 residues. Trimming shortened V by 3 bases and J by 6 bases, and 18 bases separated the two germline ends. Germline V lookup: CDR1 KGHSH, CDR2 LQKENI.

Ten or more counts support this clonotype. This sequence joins TRBV7-8 and TRBJ1-5, with D tentatively TRBD1 (6 bases). The CDR3 has 14 amino acids. Trimming removed 5 bases from V and 6 bases from J, with 14 bases in between. Germline lookup yields CDR1 SGHVS and CDR2 FQNEAQ. CDR3 region: CASSTQGSSQPQHF. The CDR3 bases are TGTGCCAGCAGCACACAGGGATCGAGTCAGCCCCAGCATTTT.

To note about this clonotype: One base away lies a much larger clone, so this may be a sequencing read error. The V and J genes are TRBV5-1 and TRBJ1-4; 8 bases match TRBD1. Germline loops: CDR1 SGHRS, CDR2 YFSETQ. CDR3 length equals 14 residues. The CDR3 reads CASSPPGQEGKRFF. Written as DNA, the CDR3 is TGCGCCAGCAGCCCACCGGGACAGGAGGGAAAACGGTTTTTT.

Many counts were recorded for this clonotype. This chain links TRBV7-2 with TRBJ2-5; D possibly corresponds to TRBD1 (6 bases). Trimming stripped 1 base from V and 4 bases from J, with 10 bases between. Germline values: CDR1 SGHTA, CDR2 FQGNSA. The CDR3 spans 14 residues. CDR3 protein: CASSLGPGVETQYF. The CDR3 DNA sequence: TGTGCCAGCAGCTTAGGTCCAGGGGTAGAGACCCAGTACTTC.

The chain recombines TRBV5-6 with TRBJ1-5; D unclear. CDR1 SGHDT and CDR2 YYEEEE come from the germline V gene. CDR3 length: 14 amino acids. Trimming pared 1 base from V and 7 bases from J, leaving 12 bases between. The CDR3 DNA sequence: TGTGCCAGCAGCTTGTCTGGGCACGGACAGCCCCAGCATTTT. Translating gives CASSLSGHGQPQHF.

This rearrangement joins TRBV29-1 to TRBJ2-2; D is possibly TRBD1 (5 bases). This CDR3 is 13 amino acids long. V lost 4 bases, J lost 9 bases, and 15 bases lay in between. Germline V gene data show CDR1 as SQVTM and CDR2 as ANQGSEA. CDR3 amino acids: CSVVIPGSRELFF. The CDR3, as DNA: TGCAGCGTTGTTATCCCAGGGTCCCGGGAGCTGTTTTTT.

This clonotype was counted many times. This chain joins TRBV7-2 and TRBJ2-7, with TRBD1 matching 7 bases. The CDR3 runs 15 residues. V lost 1 base and J lost 4; bases outside the gene matches: 7. Looked up from germline, CDR1 is SGHTA and CDR2 is FQGNSA. CDR3 residues: CASSLETGLSYEQYF. The CDR3 DNA is TGTGCCAGCAGCTTAGAGACAGGGCTTTCGTACGAGCAGTACTTC.

This clonotype was found many times. V usage is TRBV7-9 and J usage is TRBJ1-2, with TRBD1 identical over 9 bases. Germline loops: CDR1 SEHNR, CDR2 FQNEAQ (reference sequence). After removal of 5 bases from V and 4 bases from J, the junction contained 5 bases not matched to a gene. This CDR3 is built from 14 residues. CDR3: CASSRPGQGYGYTF. Here the CDR3 DNA reads TGTGCCAGCAGCCGCCCGGGACAGGGCTATGGCTACACCTTC.